Shown below are 10 T cell receptor beta chains from a single sample sequenced in a study of Graves' ophthalmopathy and Graves' hyperthyroidism. Investigators amplified TCR beta CDR3 regions from RNA transcripts. Second-round multiplex PCR came after first-round RT-PCR with HTBI primers. One entry per CDR3 protein results from TCRdb running MiXCR on the multiplex PCR reads. This sample has 500,000 to 600,000 distinct CDR3 sequences; under 45% occur once, and the top ten carry roughly 4%. Input material: peripheral blood or thyroid tissue (not recorded which). The receptors stem from an adult man with Graves' hyperthyroidism.

The DNA of the CDR3 is TGTGCCAGCAGTTCTACCCATCCGGGGACTACCCACTACGAGCAGTACTTC. Its protein product is CASSSTHPGTTHYEQYF. The chain couples TRBV7-9 to TRBJ2-7; 7 bases line up with TRBD2. With 6 bases clipped from V and 3 bases from J, the junction kept 17 bases outside the gene matches. This CDR3 has 17 amino acids. Germline values: CDR1 SEHNR, CDR2 FQNEAQ (reference sequence). Together with reference TRBV7-9 and TRBJ2-7, the CDR3 gives the full variable domain: DTGVSQNPRHKITKRGQNVTFRCDPISEHNRLYWYRQTLGQGPEFLTYFQNEAQLEKSRLLSDRFSAERPKGSFSTLEIQRTEQGDSAMYLCASSSTHPGTTHYEQYFGPGTRLTVT.

The rearrangement joins TRBV6-1 to TRBJ1-2; D ambiguous. CDR3 length equals 17 residues. The V end lost 1 base, the J end lost 4 bases, and 19 bases lay between the germline ends. CDR1 and CDR2 (germline): MNHNS, SASEGT. This CDR3 reads CASSEGVGIRAPYGYTF. The CDR3 coding sequence is TGTGCCAGCAGTGAAGGGGTAGGGATCCGCGCCCCCTATGGCTACACCTTC.

The gene calls are TRBV25-1 and TRBJ1-5, with 7 nucleotides matching TRBD1. Germline-derived CDR1 and CDR2 are MGHDK and SYGVNS. The length of the CDR3 is 16 residues. Trimming cost V 3 bases and J 4 bases; bases outside gene matches: 9. Written as DNA, the CDR3 is TGTGCCAGCAGTGAGGGTCAGGGGGGAAAAAATCAGCCCCAGCATTTT. Translation: CASSEGQGGKNQPQHF. Looking up the rest from reference TRBV25-1 and TRBJ1-5 gives the full variable domain: EADIYQTPRYLVIGTGKKITLECSQTMGHDKMYWYQQDPGMELHLIHYSYGVNSTEKGDLSSESTVSRIRTEHFPLTLESARPSHTSQYLCASSEGQGGKNQPQHFGDGTRLSIL.

This clonotype was observed at least ten times. The rearrangement uses TRBV10-1 and TRBJ2-5, with TRBD2 matching 10 bases. The germline gives CDR1 WNHNN, CDR2 SYGVQD (reference sequence). After removal of 7 bases from V and 5 bases from J, the junction contained 13 bases not matched to a gene. The CDR3 extends over 16 amino acids. CDR3 loop: CASNQAGGPFEETQYF. Written as DNA, the CDR3 is TGCGCCAGCAATCAAGCGGGGGGGCCGTTCGAGGAGACCCAGTACTTC.

The sample holds many counts of this clonotype. This chain joins TRBV2 and TRBJ2-7, with D perhaps given as TRBD1 or TRBD2 (5 bases each). The germline V and J ends were trimmed by 7 bases and 3 bases, with 19 bases remaining between them. Germline loops: CDR1 SNHLY, CDR2 FYNNEI. This CDR3 comprises 15 residues. The CDR3 reads CASKVGWDDNYEQYF. The CDR3 coding sequence is TGTGCCAGCAAAGTGGGGTGGGACGATAACTACGAGCAGTACTTC.

The V and J genes are TRBV29-1 and TRBJ2-6, with D maybe TRBD1 (6 bases). Germline V gene sequence: CDR1 SQVTM, CDR2 ANQGSEA. The V gene lost 8 bases and the J gene lost 2 bases, with 10 bases spanning the gap. The CDR3 is made up of 13 amino acids. The CDR3 loop is CSHTGTGANVLTF. The CDR3 DNA follows: TGCAGCCATACAGGGACTGGGGCCAACGTCCTGACTTTC. The full variable domain, its missing parts supplied by reference TRBV29-1 and TRBJ2-6, is SAVISQKPSRDICQRGTSLTIQCQVDSQVTMMFWYRQQPGQSLTLIATANQGSEATYESGFVIDKFPISRPNLTFSTLTVSNMSPEDSSIYLCSHTGTGANVLTFGAGSRLTVL.

The rearrangement uses TRBV7-8 and TRBJ2-7, with a tentative D call TRBD2 (5 bases). Trimming took 1 base from V and 4 from J, leaving 17 bases between them. The CDR3 has 16 residues. CDR1 SGHVS and CDR2 FQNEAQ come from the germline V gene. Here the CDR3 DNA reads TGTGCCAGCAGCTTAGATTCGGTGGGAGTAGATTACGAGCAGTACTTC. Its translation: CASSLDSVGVDYEQYF. The full variable domain, rest sourced from reference TRBV7-8 and TRBJ2-7, is GAGVSQSPRYKVAKRGQDVALRCDPISGHVSLFWYQQALGQGPEFLTYFQNEAQLDKSGLPSDRFFAERPEGSVSTLKIQRTQQEDSAVYLCASSLDSVGVDYEQYFGPGTRLTVT.

This clonotype was seen ten or more times. The chain carries TRBV2 and TRBJ1-5; 9 bases match TRBD1. V was clipped by 4 bases and J by 1 base; unmatched bases: 8. The CDR3 loop spans 17 amino acids. Germline CDR1 reads SNHLY; CDR2 reads FYNNEI. Here the CDR3 DNA reads TGTGCCAGCAGTGTCGTGGTCGGACAGGGGAGCAATCAGCCCCAGCATTTT. Translated: CASSVVVGQGSNQPQHF. The whole variable domain, remainder taken from reference TRBV2 and TRBJ1-5, is EPEVTQTPSHQVTQMGQEVILRCVPISNHLYFYWYRQILGQKVEFLVSFYNNEISEKSEIFDDQFSVERPDGSNFTLKIRSTKLEDSAMYFCASSVVVGQGSNQPQHFGDGTRLSIL.

This clonotype was seen repeatedly, ten times or more. One end of the junction is discordant with germline, which a read error may explain. The chain uses TRBV5-1 and TRBJ1-6; D is uncertain. The CDR3 spans 15 residues. Looked up from germline, CDR1 is SGHRS and CDR2 is YFSETQ. CDR3: CASSFGSSYNSPLHF. CDR3 coding DNA: TGTGCCAGCAGCTTCGGAAGCTCCTATAATTCACCCCTCCACTTT. The full variable domain, in which reference TRBV5-1 and TRBJ1-6 provide the parts outside the CDR3, is KAGVTQTPRYLIKTRGQQVTLSCSPISGHRSVSWYQQTPGQGLQFLFEYFSETQRNKGNFPGRFSGRQFSNSRSEMNVSTLELGDSALYLCASSFGSSYNSPLHFGNGTRLTVT.

This clonotype was recorded a few times. J is TRBJ1-6 and V is TRBV20-1, with TRBD1 matching 7 bases. Trimming at V came to 3 bases and at J to 8 bases, leaving 7 bases not matched to a gene. The CDR3 length is 14 residues. Germline CDR1 DFQATT, CDR2 SNEGSKA (reference sequence). CDR3 loop: CSARRQGGDSPLHF. The CDR3 bases are TGCAGTGCTAGGAGACAGGGAGGGGATTCACCCCTCCACTTT.